Here is one T cell receptor beta chain with its context. Many counts were recorded for this clonotype. The target of this receptor is not known. There are no base qualities to consult, and no much larger clone falls within one base. Taken from cysteine to phenylalanine, the CDR3 has 15 residues. Only CDR3 DNA remains: 45 bases, in frame from the first base. Trimmed from V: 3 bases; trimmed from J: 2 bases; junction bases lacking a gene match: 4. From the germline V gene, CDR1 is MRHNA and CDR2 is SNTAGT. Unique molecular identifier barcodes were incorporated into the libraries and were used for clonotype quantification. Qiagen AllPrep DNA/RNA Micro kits were used to isolate total RNA, and an Agilent TapeStation was used to check RNA quality. TCR beta libraries were built by 5' RACE: cDNA synthesis followed by two PCR steps using TCR beta constant-region gene-specific primers. An Illumina MiSeq platform was used to sequence the TCR beta libraries. Processing in the source paper ran as follows. MIGEC, MiXCR and VDJtools were used to process the reads. To get a clonotype's frequency, the unique molecular identifiers belonging to that clonotype were divided by all unique molecular identifiers in the sample. Nonfunctional TRBV genes classified in IMGT as pseudogenes or open reading frames, for example TRBV1, TRBV12-1 and TRBV21, were left out. TCRdb ran its own pipeline on the public reads, namely fastp trimming at Q25 and MiXCR clone calling, and kept in-frame beta chains. Duplicate CDR3 protein sequences are folded into a single record with the most common DNA and genes. The V and J calls were determined by TCRdb, not by the authors. Present in this sample are roughly 15,000 distinct CDR3 sequences, around 2.1% of which were seen just once. Jointly, the top ten make up 6.9% of the sample.

These data are taken from a study of beta chain bispecific antibodies for T cell cancers (dated by TCRdb to the early 2020s). About the full investigation: Healthy donor T cells were cocultured with T cell leukemia lines and bispecific antibodies, and TRBV sequencing of the surviving cells was then used to measure how much each TRBV family was depleted. On the cell surface, TRBV12 (TRBV12-3) was expressed by Jurkat cells, whereas TRBV5-5 was expressed by HPB-ALL cells.

T cells were expanded from blood mononuclear cells with anti-CD3 antibody OKT3 or CD3/CD28 Dynabeads for approximately 3 days. Expanded T cells were maintained in RPMI 1640 supplemented with about 10% fetal bovine serum, recombinant human IL-2 (around 97 IU/ml) and IL-7 (around 5.1 ng/ml). Each coculture mixed some 5 x 10^4 target cells and some 5 x 10^4 normal T cells with bispecific antibody in around 95 ul and was incubated at 37 degrees C for 15 to 20 hours. Each bispecific antibody was composed of two single-chain variable fragments, which were expressed in a single-chain diabody format with a His tag. The effector T cells were obtained from healthy human donors, with peripheral blood mononuclear cells isolated from leukapheresis samples by Ficoll density gradient centrifugation. The paper as a whole reports these results and caveats: Cross-reactivity of the anti-TRBV5-5 antibody with TRBV5-6 was attributed to high sequence similarity between the two genes. Every sequenced sample was a mix of normal T cells and leukemia cell line cells, and most of the targeted TRBV signal originated from the leukemia cells instead of the normal T cells.

This sequence originates from a human donor in good health. Some clones in this sample may be carry-over from other donors' samples. Material: healthy donor T cells cultured with leukemia cells. The V and J genes are TRBV6-4 and TRBJ1-2, and TRBD1 matches 9 of the central bases. The CDR3: CASSERQGGNYGYTF. In nucleotides, the sequence is TGTGCCAGCAGTGAACGACAGGGGGGGAACTATGGCTACACCTTC.